This T cell receptor beta chain is drawn from a study of cytomegalovirus exposure and HLA in healthy donors. Primers included in the PCR were 60 Vbeta and 13 Jbeta primers. Generated by immunoSEQ multiplex PCR, the TCRdb table keeps only in-frame clones and is missing some. The data hold 97,000 or so clones, with around four fifths observed a single time. Germline loops: CDR1 SGDLS, CDR2 YYNGEE. The CDR3 loop spans 17 amino acids. J gave up 6 bases and V 0 bases, and 13 bases lay outside the gene matches. Study-wide results and caveats: Several top significant clusters appeared, in a later analysis, to be linked to common viral pathogens. It was reported that the classifier diagnosed cytomegalovirus status with high specificity and sensitivity in both the original and validation cohorts.

With regard to this clone: Its antigen remains unidentified.

The source is a middle-aged man in good health and CMV-seronegative. The sequenced sample consisted of PBMCs. This rearrangement joins TRBV9 to TRBJ2-5; 8 bases fit TRBD2. The chain's CDR3 is CASSVGVIRTSIQTQYF. For the CDR3, the DNA is TGTGCCAGCAGCGTAGGAGTGATTCGGACTAGCATTCAGACCCAGTACTTC.